This T cell receptor beta chain is drawn from a study of spatial heterogeneity in lung cancer. Whole-study results and caveats: Ubiquitous expanded tumor TCRs showed up in blood more at resection than follow-up.

As regards this clonotype: The target antigen is unknown.

The ends were cut back, 8 bases at V and 5 bases at J, with 19 bases in the middle. CDR1 is SNHLY and CDR2 is FYNNEI in the germline V gene. The CDR3 sequence is 14 residues long. All TCR cDNA molecules were individually tagged with a unique molecular identifier. MiXCR, run by TCRdb on the 5' RACE reads, gives a single entry per CDR3 protein. This table holds approximately 90,000 distinct CDR3 sequences, 7.5% to 10% found once. Sample time point: sample taken at primary tumor resection. Tumor, nontumor lung or frozen PBMC supplied whole RNA, sequenced without sorting. The source was PBMCs, collected at surgery. This receptor was identified in a male donor with early-stage non-small cell lung cancer. This sequence joins TRBV2 and TRBJ2-7; D is possibly TRBD1 or TRBD2 (7 bases each). The CDR3 is CASSLGRGQNEQYF. The CDR3 nucleotides read TGTGCCAGCTCTCTGGGGAGGGGACAGAACGAGCAGTACTTC.